The rows below give T cell receptor beta chains drawn from one sample of a study of blood T cell repertoires in COVID-19. Profiled with immunoSEQ multiplex PCR; TCRdb holds only in-frame clones, not every one. The sample contains around 120,000 clones, approximately 81% of which appear only once. Sequenced input: peripheral blood. All receptors come from a human donor in a cohort sampled during active COVID-19. Both conserved end residues are part of each CDR3. D genes are given only for firm matches. Size is stated for part of the rows, as once, few or many counts, or as a class when the clone is expanded.

.,TRBJ2-5,TRBV28,.,TGTGCCAGCGCAAGGCAAATGTTGGAGGCCCAGTACTTC,CASARQMLEAQYF
few,TRBJ2-3,TRBV28,TRBD2,TGTGCCAGCAGCTTAGCGGGAGTTTTGGCAGATACGCAGTATTTT,CASSLAGVLADTQYF
.,TRBJ1-2,TRBV29-1,.,TGCAGCGTTTCCAGGGCGGAAGGCTACACCTTC,CSVSRAEGYTF
.,TRBJ2-5,TRBV5-1,.,TGCGCCAGCAGCCCTGGGACAATGGGGGAGACCCAGTACTTC,CASSPGTMGETQYF
once,TRBJ2-5,TRBV5-1,TRBD1,TGCGCCAGCAGCTTGGCGGGAACAGGGGAAGAGACCCAGTACTTC,CASSLAGTGEETQYF
.,TRBJ2-6,TRBV5-5,TRBD2,TGTGCCAGCAGCTTGGGGGGACTAGCGGGAGTTGACTCTGGGGCCAACGTCCTGACTTTC,CASSLGGLAGVDSGANVLTF
.,TRBJ2-4,TRBV3-1/TRBV3-2,.,TGTGCCAGCAGCCAAGGGGGCCAGGGCATTCAGTACTTC,CASSQGGQGIQYF
.,TRBJ1-1,TRBV5-1,TRBD1,TGCGCCAGCAGCTTGGCCCCGGGACAGGGAGTCACTGAAGCTTTCTTT,CASSLAPGQGVTEAFF
.,TRBJ1-5,TRBV6-6,TRBD1,TGTGCCAGCACTAAGGACAGGGGAGGCAATCAGCCCCAGCATTTT,CASTKDRGGNQPQHF
.,TRBJ2-7,TRBV14,TRBD2,TGTGCCAGCAGCCAGGAACTAGCGGGAGGCGAAGAGCAGTACTTC,CASSQELAGGEEQYF
few,TRBJ1-6,TRBV7-9,.,TGTGCCAGCAGTCGAATCCGACAGATAGATAATTCACCCCTCCACTTT,CASSRIRQIDNSPLHF
.,TRBJ2-7,TRBV4-3,TRBD2,TGCGCCAGCAGCCCTTCTCTAGCGGGGGGCACCTACGAGCAGTACTTC,CASSPSLAGGTYEQYF
many,TRBJ2-1,TRBV6-2/TRBV6-3,TRBD2,TGTGCCAGCAGGCCTAGCGGGGGCACCTACAATGAGCAGTTCTTC,CASRPSGGTYNEQFF
.,TRBJ2-3,TRBV20-1,.,TGCAGTGTTGGGGGGTGGGATACGCAGTATTTT,CSVGGWDTQYF
.,TRBJ2-1,TRBV5-1,.,TGCGCCAGCAGCATAACATCACCAGGCTACAATGAGCAGTTCTTC,CASSITSPGYNEQFF
.,TRBJ1-2,TRBV10-2,.,TGCGCCAGCAGTGACTTCGGTCAGATAGCTGGCTACACCTTC,CASSDFGQIAGYTF
.,TRBJ2-1,TRBV7-2,.,TGTGCCAGCAGCTTATCATCAGGGGTCCGAATCAATGAGCAGTTCTTC,CASSLSSGVRINEQFF
.,TRBJ1-1,TRBV7-9,TRBD1,TGTGCCAGCAGACCCGGGACAGGGGGCCGGAACACTGAAGCTTTCTTT,CASRPGTGGRNTEAFF
.,TRBJ2-5,TRBV7-9,.,TGTGCCAGCAGCCCCAGACAGACCCAAGAGACCCAGTACTTC,CASSPRQTQETQYF
.,TRBJ2-2,TRBV28,TRBD2,TGTGCCAGCAGTTCCCCCGGGACTATAACCGGGGAGCTGTTTTTT,CASSSPGTITGELFF
.,TRBJ2-3,TRBV10-2,TRBD1,TGCGCCAGCAGTGAGAGGGGGCTCCGTACAGATACGCAGTATTTT,CASSERGLRTDTQYF
.,TRBJ1-5,TRBV27,.,TGTGCCAGCAGTTTATCGGTTCAGGGGACGGGGCAGCCCCAGCATTTT,CASSLSVQGTGQPQHF
.,TRBJ2-3,TRBV11-2,.,TGTGCCAGCAGCTTAGGGACCCAACCGCGGGGAGATACGCAGTATTTT,CASSLGTQPRGDTQYF
.,TRBJ2-3,TRBV28,TRBD2,TGTGCCAGCAGTACTAGCGGGAGAAGTGGAGATACGCAGTATTTT,CASSTSGRSGDTQYF
.,TRBJ2-1,TRBV24-1,.,TGTGCCACCAGTGATGTATACTCAGGAGGTTACAATGAGCAGTTCTTC,CATSDVYSGGYNEQFF
.,TRBJ2-3,TRBV7-9,.,TGTGCCAGCAGCCCTAGCCTCACAGATACGCAGTATTTT,CASSPSLTDTQYF
.,TRBJ2-7,TRBV6-2/TRBV6-3,TRBD1,TGTGCCAGCAGTTTATTCCGGGACAGAGCCTACGAGCAGTACTTC,CASSLFRDRAYEQYF
.,TRBJ2-3,TRBV5-4,TRBD2,TGTGCCAGCAGCTCGGCGGGACTAGCGGGCGCAGATACGCAGTATTTT,CASSSAGLAGADTQYF
.,TRBJ2-7,TRBV5-1,TRBD1,TGCGCCAGCAGCTTGGCCTTAGGGACAGTTGGCCTCGAGCAGTACTTC,CASSLALGTVGLEQYF
.,TRBJ2-1,TRBV19,.,TGTGCCAGTAGTATCTCGACATCCCTGAGCTCCTACAATGAGCAGTTCTTC,CASSISTSLSSYNEQFF
.,TRBJ2-1,TRBV4-1,.,TGCGCCAGCAGCCAAGAGTCTGGGGGCCATGAGCAGTTCTTC,CASSQESGGHEQFF
.,TRBJ2-5,TRBV7-2,TRBD1,TGTGCCAGCAGCTTAGAATCCTCTGCAGGGGGGACCCAGTACTTC,CASSLESSAGGTQYF
.,TRBJ2-7,TRBV6-5,.,TGTGCCAGCAGTTACGTCGGCGGATACGAGCAGTACTTC,CASSYVGGYEQYF
.,TRBJ2-1,TRBV7-2,TRBD2,TGTGCCAGCAGCCGCCAACAGGGGACTAGCGGGAACAATGAGCAGTTCTTC,CASSRQQGTSGNNEQFF
.,TRBJ1-3,TRBV19,.,TGTGCCAGTACCAAGCCGCAGGGAACTATAGGAAACACCATATATTTT,CASTKPQGTIGNTIYF
.,TRBJ2-3,TRBV29-1,.,TGCAGCGTTGAAGGGTTCATCGGGAGCACAGATACGCAGTATTTT,CSVEGFIGSTDTQYF
.,TRBJ1-1,TRBV10-2,.,TGCGCCAGCAGTGAGTTCGCGGAAGCTTTCTTT,CASSEFAEAFF
once,TRBJ2-3,TRBV7-9,.,TGTGCCAGCAGCTCCCAGACAGATACGCAGTATTTT,CASSSQTDTQYF
.,TRBJ1-2,TRBV18,.,TGTGCCAGCTCACCGGTAATGCAGGCCGATGGCTACACCTTC,CASSPVMQADGYTF